These T cell receptor beta chains were read from a single sample in a study of PD-1 blockade in classical Hodgkin lymphoma. Measured with immunoSEQ multiplex PCR; TCRdb has only the in-frame clones, and not every one. This table holds roughly 14,000 clones, approximately 86% found once. Sequenced input: CD4+ T cells from blood. The receptor source for this set is a human donor with classical Hodgkin lymphoma. Both conserved end residues are part of each CDR3. D genes are given only for firm matches. Clone size is given for some rows only: seen once, a few or many times, or a class if the clone is expanded.

V	D	J	size	CDR3	DNA
TRBV28	TRBD1	TRBJ1-2	-	CASSLVDRVRGYTF	TGTGCCAGCAGTTTAGTCGACAGGGTACGTGGCTACACCTTC
TRBV5-8	TRBD1	TRBJ2-1	-	CASSSTRTGSSYNEQFF	TGTGCCAGCAGCTCGACTCGGACAGGGAGCTCCTACAATGAGCAGTTCTTC
TRBV5-4	TRBD2	TRBJ2-5	once	CASSQDGGRGQETQYF	TGTGCCAGCAGCCAGGATGGCGGGAGGGGGCAAGAGACCCAGTACTTC
TRBV28	-	TRBJ2-5	-	CASSTETQYF	TGTGCCAGCTCCACAGAGACCCAGTACTTC
TRBV19	-	TRBJ2-3	-	CASSTQGIRDTQYF	TGTGCCAGTAGTACCCAGGGAATACGGGATACGCAGTATTTT
TRBV6-1	-	TRBJ1-1	few	CASSEHMNTEAFF	TGTGCCAGCAGCGAGCACATGAACACTGAAGCTTTCTTT
TRBV6-5	-	TRBJ2-7	-	CASSNDIPPYEQYF	TGTGCCAGCAGCAACGACATTCCGCCCTACGAGCAGTACTTC
TRBV30	-	TRBJ1-2	-	CAWSVRMGSGPPYGYTF	TGTGCCTGGAGTGTAAGGATGGGGTCAGGGCCCCCCTATGGCTACACCTTC
TRBV5-1	TRBD1	TRBJ2-2	-	CASSLALRQGGTGELFF	TGCGCCAGCAGCTTGGCTTTGCGACAGGGGGGAACCGGGGAGCTGTTTTTT
TRBV4-2	-	TRBJ1-2	few	CASSQAGQRTNYGYTF	TGTGCCAGCAGCCAAGCCGGACAGCGTACTAACTATGGCTACACCTTC
TRBV7-9	-	TRBJ1-4	-	CASSRLKSDSSNEKLFF	TGTGCCAGCAGCCGTCTAAAAAGCGACAGCTCTAATGAAAAACTGTTTTTT
TRBV5-6	TRBD2	TRBJ2-7	-	CASSHSPGLADLSSYEQYF	TGTGCCAGCAGCCATTCTCCGGGACTAGCGGACTTGAGCTCCTACGAGCAGTACTTC
TRBV5-4	TRBD2	TRBJ2-1	-	CASSFSAGGYNEQFF	TGTGCCAGCAGCTTTTCAGCGGGAGGGTACAATGAGCAGTTCTTC
TRBV28	-	TRBJ2-7	-	CASSLIPYEQYF	TGTGCCAGCAGTTTAATTCCCTACGAGCAGTACTTC
TRBV29-1	-	TRBJ1-2	-	CSGGTVLGYTF	TGCAGCGGGGGGACGGTGCTTGGCTACACCTTC
TRBV6-5	-	TRBJ1-2	-	CASSSGGWSGYTF	TGTGCCAGCAGTTCGGGGGGCTGGAGTGGCTACACCTTC
TRBV27	-	TRBJ1-2	-	CASSFYPPRGGYTF	TGTGCCAGCAGTTTTTACCCGCCCCGTGGTGGCTACACCTTC
TRBV2	-	TRBJ1-5	once	CASAVSSHQPQHF	TGTGCCAGCGCGGTCTCCTCCCACCAGCCCCAGCATTTT
TRBV9	TRBD2	TRBJ2-1	-	CASSLTSGRGYNEQFF	TGTGCCAGCAGTCTTACTAGCGGGAGGGGTTACAATGAGCAGTTCTTC
TRBV25-1	-	TRBJ1-2	-	CASSEPGRAYGYTF	TGTGCCAGCAGTGAGCCCGGGAGGGCCTATGGCTACACCTTC
TRBV7-2	TRBD1	TRBJ2-7	-	CASTPRNPGTGVGEQYF	TGTGCCAGCACCCCTCGGAACCCCGGGACAGGGGTGGGCGAGCAGTACTTC
TRBV7-9	TRBD1	TRBJ1-5	-	CASSRSTGIDNQPQHF	TGTGCCAGCAGCCGATCGACAGGGATTGACAATCAGCCCCAGCATTTT
TRBV28	-	TRBJ1-1	-	CASSLSAVNTEAFF	TGTGCCAGCAGTTTGTCCGCAGTGAACACTGAAGCTTTCTTT
TRBV7-3	-	TRBJ2-7	-	CASSPVPRSIDEQYF	TGTGCCAGCAGCCCCGTCCCTAGAAGCATCGACGAGCAGTACTTC
TRBV7-9	-	TRBJ1-1	-	CASSLGGTGAFF	TGTGCCAGCAGCTTAGGAGGGACGGGAGCTTTCTTT
TRBV29-1	-	TRBJ2-5	-	CSVGPQGTQYF	TGCAGCGTTGGACCCCAGGGGACCCAGTACTTC
TRBV29-1	-	TRBJ1-1	-	CSAGSLPDTEAFF	TGCAGCGCCGGGAGTCTCCCCGACACTGAAGCTTTCTTT
TRBV18	-	TRBJ1-1	-	CASPDGGKWTEAFF	TGTGCCAGCCCCGACGGGGGAAAGTGGACTGAAGCTTTCTTT
TRBV7-2	-	TRBJ2-5	few	CASSLVLGETQYF	TGTGCCAGCAGCTTAGTGTTAGGGGAGACCCAGTACTTC
TRBV19	-	TRBJ1-2	-	CASSMRQGIHGYTF	TGTGCCAGTAGTATGCGGCAGGGGATACATGGCTACACCTTC
TRBV18	-	TRBJ1-1	-	CASSPLGRMNTEAFF	TGTGCCAGCTCACCATTGGGCAGAATGAACACTGAAGCTTTCTTT
TRBV6-1	-	TRBJ2-4	-	CALPSTRWAKNIQYF	TGTGCCCTCCCGTCCACTCGGTGGGCCAAAAACATTCAGTACTTC
TRBV29-1	-	TRBJ2-5	-	CSVVFSGETQYF	TGCAGCGTTGTCTTCTCCGGGGAGACCCAGTACTTC
TRBV19	TRBD2	TRBJ2-7	-	CASSIFGGSTSGRPYEQYF	TGTGCCAGTAGTATCTTTGGCGGATCGACTAGCGGGAGACCCTACGAGCAGTACTTC
TRBV27	-	TRBJ2-1	-	CASSLRLLGGEEQFF	TGTGCCAGCAGTTTAAGGTTGCTTGGGGGAGAGGAGCAGTTCTTC
TRBV5-4	TRBD2	TRBJ2-3	-	CASSSPAGGRAGADTQYF	TGTGCCAGCAGCTCTCCGGCTGGGGGGAGGGCCGGCGCAGATACGCAGTATTTT
TRBV7-6	TRBD1	TRBJ1-2	-	CASSPGQGWDGYTF	TGTGCCAGCAGCCCGGGACAGGGCTGGGATGGCTACACCTTC
TRBV11-1	TRBD1	TRBJ1-2	-	CASSLDRGQGRGYGYTF	TGTGCCAGCAGCTTAGATCGGGGACAGGGTAGGGGCTATGGCTACACCTTC
TRBV2	TRBD2	TRBJ2-7	-	CASSGVTSGSSYEQYF	TGTGCCAGCAGTGGGGTGACTAGCGGGAGCTCCTACGAGCAGTACTTC
TRBV5-1	-	TRBJ1-2	-	CASSLSTPANYGYTF	TGCGCCAGCAGCTTGTCAACCCCAGCTAACTATGGCTACACCTTC
TRBV30	-	TRBJ1-5	once	CAWSVRGGSGNQPQHF	TGTGCCTGGAGTGTACGCGGGGGTTCGGGCAATCAGCCCCAGCATTTT
TRBV7-2	-	TRBJ1-5	-	CASSFTGASNQPQHF	TGTGCCAGCAGCTTCACCGGGGCATCTAATCAGCCCCAGCATTTT
TRBV5-5	-	TRBJ2-1	-	CASSLEGKVRNEQFF	TGTGCCAGCAGCTTAGAAGGCAAAGTCAGGAATGAGCAGTTCTTC
TRBV11-2	-	TRBJ2-2	-	CASSFTVGELFF	TGTGCCAGCAGCTTTACCGTCGGGGAGCTGTTTTTT
TRBV11-2	-	TRBJ2-7	-	CASSLGRITYEQYF	TGTGCCAGCAGCTTAGGGCGGATAACCTACGAGCAGTACTTC
TRBV27	-	TRBJ1-6	once	CASSLSRAYNSPLHF	TGTGCCAGCAGTTTAAGCAGGGCCTATAATTCACCCCTCCACTTT